The rows below give T cell receptor beta chains drawn from one sample of a study of cytomegalovirus exposure and HLA in healthy donors. The data were produced by immunoSEQ multiplex PCR, yet TCRdb's version contains in-frame clones alone and is incomplete. The table includes 65,000 to 90,000 clones, 82% detected once. Sequenced: PBMCs. These receptors came from a young man in good health and CMV-seronegative. The CDR3 runs from the conserved cysteine through the conserved F or W. Fields, in order: CDR3 length, clone size, D gene, J gene, V gene, CDR3 protein, CDR3 DNA. A D gene is named only where the DNA matches it firmly. Only part of the rows carry a size: once, few, many, or a class if the clone is expanded.

>16|NA|TRBD1|TRBJ2-7|TRBV2
CARGRAKGTVSYEQYF
TGTGCCAGGGGACGAGCCAAAGGGACAGTTTCCTACGAGCAGTACTTC
>15|NA|NA|TRBJ2-1|TRBV28
CASSTAGLQGNEQFF
TGTGCCAGCAGCACCGCGGGACTACAGGGCAATGAGCAGTTCTTC
>15|NA|NA|TRBJ2-1|TRBV5-4
CASSAPGSHGDEQFF
TGTGCCAGCAGCGCCCCCGGGTCCCACGGAGATGAGCAGTTCTTC
>15|NA|NA|TRBJ2-1|TRBV6-5
CASSYVAGLKPEQFF
TGTGCCAGCAGTTATGTGGCGGGGCTAAAGCCGGAGCAGTTCTTC
>14|NA|TRBD2|TRBJ2-3|TRBV9
CASSAGGGGDTQYF
TGTGCCAGCAGCGCGGGTGGGGGGGGAGATACGCAGTATTTT
>14|NA|TRBD1|TRBJ1-1|TRBV6-6
CASGGQTLYTEAFF
TGTGCCAGCGGGGGACAGACTTTGTACACTGAAGCTTTCTTT
>11|NA|NA|TRBJ2-5|TRBV30
CAWGGPVAQYF
TGTGCCTGGGGGGGCCCAGTGGCCCAGTACTTC
>16|once|TRBD2|TRBJ2-4|TRBV4-1
CASSQGFPAGPNIQYF
TGCGCCAGCAGCCAAGGGTTCCCAGCGGGACCAAACATTCAGTACTTC
>15|few|TRBD2|TRBJ2-1|TRBV5-6
CASSFLTSGHNEQFF
TGTGCCAGCAGCTTTCTGACTAGCGGCCACAATGAGCAGTTCTTC
>18|NA|TRBD1|TRBJ1-1|TRBV5-6
CASSLAASGGAGSVEAFF
TGTGCCAGCAGCTTGGCAGCCTCAGGGGGTGCGGGTAGCGTTGAAGCTTTCTTT
>10|NA|NA|TRBJ1-1|TRBV11-2
CASGGTEAFF
TGTGCCAGCGGAGGGACTGAAGCTTTCTTT
>15|NA|TRBD1|TRBJ2-7|TRBV7-2
CASSAGQGAVYEQYF
TGTGCCAGCAGCGCAGGACAGGGGGCGGTCTACGAGCAGTACTTC
>14|NA|TRBD1|TRBJ2-7|TRBV5-1
CASSSGTGGLEQYF
TGCGCCAGCAGCTCTGGGACAGGGGGCCTCGAGCAGTACTTC
>15|NA|NA|TRBJ1-1|TRBV6-5
CASSYNFRGNTEAFF
TGTGCCAGCAGTTACAATTTCCGGGGGAACACTGAAGCTTTCTTT
>15|NA|NA|TRBJ2-1|TRBV5-1
CASSKEDRPIDEQFF
TGCGCCAGCAGTAAGGAAGACAGGCCCATCGATGAGCAGTTCTTC
>15|NA|TRBD2|TRBJ2-7|TRBV7-2
CASSSSGTSRLEQYF
TGTGCCAGCAGCTCCTCCGGGACTAGCCGTCTCGAGCAGTACTTC
>15|NA|TRBD1|TRBJ1-5|TRBV9
CASSVGTGPDQPQHF
TGTGCCAGCAGCGTCGGGACAGGGCCGGATCAGCCCCAGCATTTT